These 27 T cell receptor beta chains share one sample of origin, sequenced in a study of cytomegalovirus exposure and HLA in healthy donors. Primers included in the PCR were 60 Vbeta and 13 Jbeta primers. Produced via immunoSEQ multiplex PCR; TCRdb's table is partial and in-frame only. The table lists 150,000 to 200,000 clones, roughly 80% of them singletons. The specimen sequenced was PBMCs. The receptors stem from a female donor in good health and CMV-seronegative.

V usage is TRBV15 and J usage is TRBJ2-7; D unclear. The CDR3 is 15 amino acids. Germline V lookup: CDR1 LNHNV, CDR2 YYDKDF (reference sequence). Between the trimmed V and J ends, which lost 8 bases and 2 bases, there was a span of 19 bases. The CDR3 nucleotides read TGTGCCACCCCCGCCTCGGCTAGAACAACCTACGAGCAGTACTTC. Amino acid sequence: CATPASARTTYEQYF.

The J gene is TRBJ1-6, the V gene TRBV2; maybe TRBD1 (5 bases). CDR1 and CDR2 from the germline V gene are SNHLY and FYNNEI. V lost 3 bases and J 3 bases, leaving 6 bases between the germline ends. The CDR3 extends over 14 amino acids. The CDR3 region is CASSDDSYNSPLHF. The CDR3 DNA reads TGTGCCAGCAGTGACGACAGCTATAATTCACCCCTCCACTTT.

The chain joins TRBV28 to TRBJ2-7; TRBD1 aligns across 8 bases. The CDR3 has 16 amino acids. Trimming at V came to 3 bases and at J to 1 base, leaving 8 bases not matched to a gene. CDR1 is MDHEN, CDR2 SYDVKM, per germline. The chain's CDR3 is CASSFEFWTGSYEQYF. DNA of the CDR3: TGTGCCAGCAGTTTTGAGTTCTGGACAGGGTCCTACGAGCAGTACTTC.

This clone was observed a handful of times. The chain carries TRBV7-6 and TRBJ2-4, with 8 positions matching TRBD2. CDR1 and CDR2 from the germline V gene are SGHVS and FNYEAQ. The CDR3 is 16 residues long. Germline trimming cut 1 base from V and 0 bases from J; bases unmatched to any gene: 2. CDR3 sequence reads: CASSLGAGGAKNIQYF. In DNA, the CDR3 is TGTGCCAGCAGCTTAGGTGCGGGGGGAGCCAAAAACATTCAGTACTTC.

V gene TRBV7-9 combines with J gene TRBJ1-4; TRBD1 matches at 7 bases. The CDR3 consists of 16 residues. Germline V lookup: CDR1 SEHNR, CDR2 FQNEAQ (reference sequence). The V segment lost 1 base and the J segment 3 bases; nucleotides outside the gene matches: 5. Here the CDR3 reads CASSLGTGPPNEKLFF. CDR3 DNA sequence: TGTGCCAGCAGCTTAGGGACAGGTCCCCCTAATGAAAAACTGTTTTTT.

DNA of the CDR3: TGTGCCAGCAGCTTCCCGGGATACAATGAGCAGTTCTTC. Translating gives CASSFPGYNEQFF. The chain recombines TRBV5-5 with TRBJ2-1, with a weak D call TRBD2 (5 bases). Germline V gene data show CDR1 as SGHKS and CDR2 as YYEKEE (reference sequence). The CDR3 sequence is 13 residues long. Trimming took 2 bases from V and 4 from J, leaving 7 bases between them.

CDR3 in amino acids: CASSYTSGSPSYEQYF. As DNA, the CDR3 is TGTGCCAGCAGTTACACAAGCGGGAGTCCTTCCTACGAGCAGTACTTC. The rearrangement links TRBV6-5 to TRBJ2-7; 8 bases align to TRBD2. Germline CDR1 reads MNHEY; CDR2 reads SVGAGI. The CDR3 consists of 16 residues. The V segment lost 2 bases and the J segment 1 base; nucleotides outside the gene matches: 7.

The J gene is TRBJ2-4, the V gene TRBV11-2; a possible D gene is TRBD2 (5 bases). V lost 7 bases and J lost 7, with 14 bases in between. CDR3 size: 13 residues. Germline V gene lookup returns CDR1 SGHAT and CDR2 FQNNGV. Here the CDR3 reads CASTQDGGNIQYF. DNA of the CDR3: TGTGCCAGCACCCAGGACGGAGGCAACATTCAGTACTTC.

The rearrangement joins TRBV28 to TRBJ1-5; D ambiguous. Germline CDR1 and CDR2: MDHEN and SYDVKM. The CDR3 runs to 14 residues. V was pared by 7 bases and J by 2 bases, with 12 bases between. The CDR3 region is CASKGLRGNQPQHF. In DNA form, the CDR3 reads TGTGCCAGCAAAGGGTTGAGGGGCAATCAGCCCCAGCATTTT.

This clone was counted between two and nine times. The chain carries TRBV27 and TRBJ2-7; 7 bases match TRBD2. CDR3 length: 15 residues. The V segment lost 3 bases and the J segment 7 bases; nucleotides outside the gene matches: 12. Germline V gene lookup returns CDR1 MNHEY and CDR2 SMNVEV (reference sequence). The CDR3 DNA reads TGTGCCAGCAGTTTTGATGCCCAGCCGGGAGGTGAGCAGTACTTC. Protein product: CASSFDAQPGGEQYF.

The table lists this clone with a few counts. This chain uses TRBV7-9 with TRBJ1-1; D might be TRBD1 (5 bases). V was trimmed by 0 bases and J by 5 bases, leaving 10 bases between them. Germline V gives CDR1 SEHNR, CDR2 FQNEAQ (reference sequence). The CDR3 extends over 14 amino acids. The CDR3 nucleotides are TGTGCCAGCAGCTTAGCGGGGCAGGGTACTGAAGCTTTCTTT. It specifies CASSLAGQGTEAFF.

J is TRBJ2-1 and V is TRBV11-2; 8 bases map to TRBD2. This CDR3 spans 14 amino acids. Germline trimming cut 5 bases from V and 6 bases from J; bases unmatched to any gene: 6. Per the germline V gene, CDR1 is SGHAT and CDR2 is FQNNGV. CDR3 in DNA: TGTGCCAGCAGCACAGGACTAGCAACCAATGAGCAGTTCTTC. Protein product: CASSTGLATNEQFF.

The chain is built from TRBV9 and TRBJ2-5; no clear D gene. The germline CDR1 and CDR2 sequences are SGDLS and YYNGEE. CDR3 length: 14 amino acids. V lost 0 bases to trimming and J lost 3 bases, with 9 bases between them. CDR3 coding DNA: TGTGCCAGCAGCGTAGGGCTAGGAAAAGAGACCCAGTACTTC. Protein: CASSVGLGKETQYF. Together with reference TRBV9 and TRBJ2-5, the CDR3 gives the full variable domain: DSGVTQTPKHLITATGQRVTLRCSPRSGDLSVYWYQQSLDQGLQFLIQYYNGEERAKGNILERFSAQQFPDLHSELNLSSLELGDSALYFCASSVGLGKETQYFGPGTRLLVL.

The chain has TRBV28 and TRBJ2-7; the match to TRBD1 covers 8 bases. This CDR3 comprises 17 residues. From germline, CDR1 is MDHEN and CDR2 SYDVKM. V lost 4 bases and J lost 2; bases outside the gene matches: 13. DNA of the CDR3: TGTGCCAGCAGTTCACCGCGACAGGGGATACATCCCTACGAGCAGTACTTC. Protein sequence: CASSSPRQGIHPYEQYF.

The chain joins TRBV7-2 to TRBJ2-3, with 9 bases matching TRBD2. J gave up 10 bases and V 5 bases, and 13 bases lay outside the gene matches. CDR1 is SGHTA and CDR2 is FQGNSA in the germline V gene. The CDR3 length is 15 residues. The CDR3 region is CASSPGGSGGRSQYF. The CDR3 nucleotides read TGTGCCAGCAGCCCCGGTGGGAGCGGGGGGAGGTCGCAGTATTTT.

The table lists this clone with a count of one. This chain connects TRBV7-9 to TRBJ2-2; D is possibly TRBD1 (6 bases). The length of the CDR3 is 14 residues. Deletions cut 5 bases from V and 6 bases from J, with 13 bases between. The germline CDR1 and CDR2 sequences are SEHNR and FQNEAQ (reference sequence). CDR3: CASSRTAGAGELFF. The CDR3 DNA sequence: TGTGCCAGCAGCCGGACAGCCGGGGCCGGGGAGCTGTTTTTT.

The chain is built from TRBV2 and TRBJ1-5; D perhaps matches TRBD1 (6 bases). V lost 6 bases, J lost 0 bases, and 12 bases lay in between. The CDR3 sequence is 15 residues long. From germline, CDR1 is SNHLY and CDR2 FYNNEI. DNA of the CDR3: TGTGCCAGCAGGAGGACAGACTATAGCAATCAGCCCCAGCATTTT. This encodes CASRRTDYSNQPQHF.

This clone was seen more than once but under ten times. V usage is TRBV9 and J usage is TRBJ2-3, with D possibly being TRBD2 (5 bases). The CDR3 length is 14 residues. CDR1 and CDR2 (germline): SGDLS, YYNGEE. The V end was cut by 0 bases, the J end by 1 base, with 6 bases between. CDR3 in amino acids: CASSVALGTDTQYF. Here the CDR3 DNA reads TGTGCCAGCAGCGTAGCACTAGGCACAGATACGCAGTATTTT.

The chain is built from TRBV14 and TRBJ1-4; the match to TRBD1 covers 7 bases. J lost 5 bases, V lost 5 bases, and 8 bases had no gene match. Germline CDR1 SGHDN, CDR2 FVKESK. This CDR3 has 15 residues. This CDR3 reads CASSARQGGNEKLFF. CDR3 DNA sequence: TGTGCCAGCAGCGCGAGACAGGGCGGGAATGAAAAACTGTTTTTT.

This chain uses TRBV30 with TRBJ2-1, with 8 bases lining up with TRBD1. Germline V gene sequence: CDR1 GTSNPN, CDR2 SVGIG (reference sequence). The length of the CDR3 is 15 residues. V was clipped by 5 bases and J by 0 bases; unmatched bases: 6. The DNA for the CDR3 is TGTGCCTGGGGGGGACAGGCCTACTCCTACAATGAGCAGTTCTTC. This codes for CAWGGQAYSYNEQFF.

The V call is TRBV5-1, the J call TRBJ2-5, with D perhaps TRBD2 (5 bases). Trimming removed 0 bases from V and 5 bases from J, with 14 bases in between. CDR1 and CDR2 (germline): SGHRS, YFSETQ. The CDR3 extends over 15 amino acids. CDR3 amino acids: CASSLVPDQRETQYF. DNA for the CDR3: TGCGCCAGCAGCTTGGTTCCGGACCAGCGGGAGACCCAGTACTTC.

J is TRBJ2-7 and V is TRBV2, with D perhaps matching TRBD1 (6 bases). V lost 6 bases, J lost 12 bases, and 24 bases lay in between. The CDR3 is 14 residues long. Germline lookup yields CDR1 SNHLY and CDR2 FYNNEI. The CDR3 sequence: CASRKAARDIKWYF. As DNA, the CDR3 is TGTGCCAGCAGAAAAGCTGCCCGGGACATCAAGTGGTACTTC.

The chain links TRBV18 to TRBJ1-5, with D possibly matching TRBD1 (5 bases). The V and J ends lost 2 bases and 2 bases respectively, with 10 bases between them. This CDR3 has 15 residues. Germline CDR1 is KGHSH and CDR2 is LQKENI. This CDR3 reads CASSPGAAGNQPQHF. For the CDR3, the DNA is TGTGCCAGCTCACCAGGGGCAGCTGGCAATCAGCCCCAGCATTTT.

The chain combines TRBV21-1 with TRBJ2-2; TRBD2 was called by the table and not checked on the DNA. TRBV21-1 is recorded as a pseudogene. The length of the CDR3 is 18 residues. CDR3 protein: CASTPQRTSGSMAGELFF. The CDR3, as DNA: TGTGCCAGCACTCCTCAGAGGACTAGCGGGAGTATGGCCGGGGAGCTGTTTTTT.

The chain is built from TRBV27 and TRBJ2-7; 7 bases map to TRBD1. V dropped 5 bases and J dropped 2; count of bases not matched to a gene: 3. The CDR3 has 13 amino acids. CDR1 and CDR2 from the germline V gene are MNHEY and SMNVEV (reference sequence). The CDR3 bases are TGTGCCAGCAGTAGACAGGGAGCCTACGAGCAGTACTTC. Translating gives CASSRQGAYEQYF.

V and J are TRBV29-1 and TRBJ1-1; D possibly corresponds to TRBD1 (6 bases). The CDR3 covers 12 residues. Germline CDR1 reads SQVTM; CDR2 reads ANQGSEA. V was clipped by 6 bases and J by 10 bases, with 18 bases between them. The CDR3 bases are TGCAGCGTCCCACAGGGTTATGGTGGAGCTTTCTTT. Its translation: CSVPQGYGGAFF.

The chain has TRBV7-2 and TRBJ2-5, with 7 bases that match TRBD2. CDR1 is SGHTA, CDR2 FQGNSA, per germline. The junction had 10 bases not matched to a gene; V was cut back by 1 base and J by 5 bases. The CDR3 has 16 amino acids. In DNA form, the CDR3 reads TGTGCCAGCAGCTTAGGGTTTAGCGGGTTGTGGGAGACCCAGTACTTC. Translation gives CASSLGFSGLWETQYF.